The clone carrying this T cell receptor beta chain was detected a few times. There are 14 residues in the CDR3. The V end lost 0 bases, the J end lost 7 bases, and 13 bases lay between the germline ends. Germline V gives CDR1 GTSNPN, CDR2 SVGIG (reference sequence). The data belong to a study of T-cell reconstitution after alpha-beta-depleted transplantation in children. The TCRbeta library incorporated unique molecular identifiers. Via MiXCR, TCRdb re-called the PCR reads, giving one row per CDR3 protein. The repertoire includes some 220,000 distinct CDR3 sequences, roughly a tenth of them detected once, and over 5.5% sits in the top ten.

The sequences come from PBMCs from the stem cell graft donor, collected from the stem cell graft. This chain uses TRBV30 with TRBJ2-4; a weak D match, TRBD2 (5 bases). The origin of this receptor is a human donor who donated a stem cell graft to a child with acute lymphoblastic leukemia. In DNA, the CDR3 is TGTGCCTGGAGTGTTCCTAGCCTGGGGAACATTCAGTACTTC. Translating gives CAWSVPSLGNIQYF.